One T cell receptor beta chain is described in this entry. As yet, its antigen is unknown. The data were taken from a study of beta chain features in type 1 diabetes. Looking at the study overall: The examined sorted cells totaled over 85,000,000 across samples. Findings of the study overall: The study found fewer insertions and more deletions at VDJ junctions in type 1 diabetes patients. A moderate, significant TCRB CDR3 shortening appeared in type 1 diabetes across four CD4+ subsets.

The CDR3 loop spans 14 amino acids. From germline, CDR1 is MNHEY and CDR2 SMNVEV (reference sequence). V gave up 6 bases and J gave up 0 bases, with 12 bases separating them. Sequencing targeted expressed TCRB transcripts, as all isolated RNA had been reverse transcribed. TCRdb's copy holds only in-frame clones and misses some; the assay was immunoSEQ multiplex PCR. The sample has 200,000 to 300,000 clones; 9.5% to 13% are singletons. This receptor was identified in a man aged 25-45 years with type 1 diabetes. Input material: naive CD4+ T cells from blood. This chain links TRBV27 with TRBJ2-7, with D perhaps matching TRBD2 (5 bases). This chain's CDR3 is CASRDQGSSYEQYF. The CDR3 region has the DNA TGTGCCAGCAGGGACCAAGGGAGCTCCTACGAGCAGTACTTC.